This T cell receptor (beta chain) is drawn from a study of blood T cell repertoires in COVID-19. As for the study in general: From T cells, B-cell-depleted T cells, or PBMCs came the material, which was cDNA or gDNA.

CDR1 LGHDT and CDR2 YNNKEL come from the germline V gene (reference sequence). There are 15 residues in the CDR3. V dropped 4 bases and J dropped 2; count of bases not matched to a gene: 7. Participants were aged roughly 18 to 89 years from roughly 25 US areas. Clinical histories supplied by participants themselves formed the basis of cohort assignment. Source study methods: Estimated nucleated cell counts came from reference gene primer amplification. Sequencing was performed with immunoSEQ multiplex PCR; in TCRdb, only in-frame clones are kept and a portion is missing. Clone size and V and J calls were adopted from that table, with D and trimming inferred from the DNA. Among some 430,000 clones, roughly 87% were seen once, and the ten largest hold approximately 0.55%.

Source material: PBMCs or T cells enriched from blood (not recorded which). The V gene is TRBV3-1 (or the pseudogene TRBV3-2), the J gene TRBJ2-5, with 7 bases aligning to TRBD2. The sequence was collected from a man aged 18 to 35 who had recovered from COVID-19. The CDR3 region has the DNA TGTGCCAGCAGCCCTCAGACTAGCTCTCAAGAGACCCAGTACTTC. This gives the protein CASSPQTSSQETQYF.